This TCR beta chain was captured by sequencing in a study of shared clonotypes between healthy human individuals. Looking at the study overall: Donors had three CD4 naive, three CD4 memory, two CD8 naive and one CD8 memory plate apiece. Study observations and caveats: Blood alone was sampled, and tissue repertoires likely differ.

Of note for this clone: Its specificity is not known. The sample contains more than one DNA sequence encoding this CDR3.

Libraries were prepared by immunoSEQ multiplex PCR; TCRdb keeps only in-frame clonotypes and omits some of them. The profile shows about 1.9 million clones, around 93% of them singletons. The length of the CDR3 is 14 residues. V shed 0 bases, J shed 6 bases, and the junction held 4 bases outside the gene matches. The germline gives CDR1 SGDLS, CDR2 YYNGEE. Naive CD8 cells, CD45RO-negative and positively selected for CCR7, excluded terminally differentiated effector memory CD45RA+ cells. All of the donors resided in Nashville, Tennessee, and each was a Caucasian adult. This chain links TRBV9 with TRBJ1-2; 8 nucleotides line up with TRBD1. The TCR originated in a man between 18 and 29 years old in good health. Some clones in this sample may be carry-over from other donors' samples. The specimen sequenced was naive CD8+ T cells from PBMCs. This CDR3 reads CASSVGGTGNGYTF. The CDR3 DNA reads TGTGCCAGCAGCGTAGGAGGGACAGGAAATGGCTACACCTTC.